This T cell receptor beta chain was sequenced in a study of OX40 agonist ivuxolimab in advanced cancers. Study as a whole: Participants averaged approximately 65 years of age (range roughly 23 to 90) and were around 80% male. Study-wide points: Expanded clones were, on average, more numerous in CD8+ T cells than in CD4+. CD4+ and CD8+ T cells in blood underwent clonal expansion by week 6 at 0.1 to 3.0 mg/kg.

Comments on this clone: Its target is unknown.

Libraries were prepared by immunoSEQ multiplex PCR; TCRdb keeps only in-frame clonotypes and omits some of them. The sample lists around 62,000 clones, 90% to 95% occurring once. The CDR3 runs 15 residues. Per germline, CDR1 MNHEY and CDR2 SMNVEV (reference sequence). V was clipped by 6 bases and J by 4 bases; unmatched bases: 9. Sampled blood was obtained at baseline, cycle 4 day 1, and cycle 7 day 1. Sequencing used CD4+ or CD8+ T cells sorted from blood, obtained in a trial of the OX40 agonist ivuxolimab. The gene calls are TRBV27 and TRBJ2-7; 10 nucleotides match TRBD1. The receptor was isolated from an adult with an advanced solid tumor such as melanoma, head and neck, liver or kidney cancer. CDR3 sequence reads: CASSRPGTGVYEQYF. The CDR3, as DNA: TGTGCCAGCAGCAGACCCGGGACAGGGGTATACGAGCAGTACTTC.